This TCR beta chain appears in the sequencing data of a study of Graves' ophthalmopathy and Graves' hyperthyroidism. Study-wide background: Ophthalmopathy absent within 18 months of follow-up marked hyperthyroidism as stable. Points from the study as a whole: Detected in blood as well were most expanded thyroid clonotypes with frequency above 0.001.

Clinical symptoms, serum thyroxine, TRAb, thyroid ultrasound and orbital computed tomography determined diagnosis. The sample holds many counts of this clonotype. Antigen: not known. Investigators amplified TCR beta CDR3 regions from RNA transcripts. The library came from an HTBI-primed first-round RT-PCR and a second-round multiplex PCR. Via MiXCR, TCRdb re-called the multiplex PCR reads, giving one row per CDR3 protein. The table has over a million distinct CDR3 sequences, roughly two fifths seen once; the top ten hold 11%. V dropped 1 base and J dropped 4; count of bases not matched to a gene: 1. The CDR3 extends over 14 amino acids. The V gene's germline CDR1 is SGHTA and CDR2 FQGNSA.

This sequence originates from an adult man with Graves' hyperthyroidism. Source material: peripheral blood or thyroid tissue (not recorded which). The genes are TRBV7-2 and TRBJ1-1, with TRBD1 matching 9 bases. The CDR3 DNA follows: TGTGCCAGCAGCTTAGAGGACAGGGGCACTGAAGCTTTCTTT. This codes for CASSLEDRGTEAFF.